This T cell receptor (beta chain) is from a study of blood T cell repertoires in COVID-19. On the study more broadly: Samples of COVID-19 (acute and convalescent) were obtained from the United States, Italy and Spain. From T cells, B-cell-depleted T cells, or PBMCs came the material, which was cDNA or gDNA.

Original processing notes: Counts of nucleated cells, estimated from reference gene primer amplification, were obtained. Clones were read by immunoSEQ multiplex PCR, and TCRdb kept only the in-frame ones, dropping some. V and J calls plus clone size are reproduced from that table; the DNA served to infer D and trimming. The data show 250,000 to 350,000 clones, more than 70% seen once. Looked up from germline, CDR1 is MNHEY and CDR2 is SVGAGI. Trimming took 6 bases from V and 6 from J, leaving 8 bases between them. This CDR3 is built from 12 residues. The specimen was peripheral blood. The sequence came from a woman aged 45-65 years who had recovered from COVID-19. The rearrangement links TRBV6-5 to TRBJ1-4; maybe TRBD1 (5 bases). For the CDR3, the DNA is TGTGCCAGCAGAAGGGACTATGAAAAACTGTTTTTT. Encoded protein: CASRRDYEKLFF.